This TCR beta chain emerged from a study of molecular identifiers for immune sequencing clone quantification. The naive CD8 libraries originated from between about 18,000 and 1,000,000 sorted cells and drew on 10%, 30% or 50% RNA. Per the germline V gene, CDR1 is LNHDA and CDR2 is SQIVND (reference sequence). The V and J ends lost 5 bases and 3 bases, in that order; junction bases with no gene match: 3. The CDR3 extends over 14 amino acids. TCRdb used MiXCR to reprocess the PCR reads, holding one entry per CDR3 protein. Among some 9,800 distinct CDR3 sequences listed, approximately 20% were seen once.

The sequencing input was naive CD8+ T cells from blood, with Jurkat cell RNA spiked in. Sample subset: FACS-sorted CD8+CD4-CCR7+CD45RA+ naive T cells. The receptor was derived from a human donor in good health. Some libraries in this study had Jurkat cell RNA spiked in. The V and J genes are TRBV19 and TRBJ2-7; 11 bases match TRBD1. CDR3 nucleotide sequence: TGTGCCAGTAGTTCAGGGACAGGGGGCTACGAGCAGTACTTC. This gives the protein CASSSGTGGYEQYF. Using reference TRBV19 and TRBJ2-7 for the parts outside the CDR3, the full variable domain is DGGITQSPKYLFRKEGQNVTLSCEQNLNHDAMYWYRQDPGQGLRLIYYSQIVNDFQKGDIAEGYSVSREKKESFPLTVTSAQKNPTAFYLCASSSGTGGYEQYFGPGTRLTVT.